This section outlines one TCR beta chain sequence together with its context. The target of this receptor is not known. Qualities for individual bases were not recorded, and no much larger clone is one base off. Patients with a history of autoimmune disease or receiving systemic immunosuppression were excluded from the trial. Peripheral blood for TCR sequencing was drawn from every dose cohort at baseline, at cycle 4 day 1 and at cycle 7 day 1. Samples came from an open-label, multicenter, first-in-human phase I dose-escalation trial of ivuxolimab. Adults with locally advanced or metastatic melanoma, renal cell carcinoma, hepatocellular carcinoma or head and neck squamous cell carcinoma were enrolled in the trial. Before TCR sequencing, CD4+ T cells and CD8+ T cells from peripheral blood were sorted into separate populations. Genomic DNA was extracted from sorted cells for sequencing of the TCRbeta CDR3 region. The immunoSEQ Assay was used for sequencing of TCRbeta CDR3 regions. Held by TCRdb, this immuneACCESS table contains in-frame sequences only and omits some clones. Under half of the omission traces to an unresolved V gene where checked; the cause of the rest is unknown. The sample includes roughly 75,000 clones, with about 89% observed a single time. Jointly, the top ten make up around 13% of the sample.

Reading from cysteine to phenylalanine, the CDR3 counts 12 amino acids. Just CDR3 DNA is preserved here, 36 bases in frame from base 1. For this chain, trimming is 4 bases at the V end and 4 bases at the J end, and the number of junction bases without a gene match is 0. From a lookup of the germline V gene, CDR1 and CDR2 are SGHNT and YENEEA. The sample comes from a study of OX40 agonist ivuxolimab in advanced cancers. Describing the broader study: Ivuxolimab was a fully human IgG2 agonistic monoclonal antibody targeting the costimulatory receptor OX40 (CD134). Intravenous ivuxolimab was administered to patients every 2 weeks at six dose levels: 0.01, 0.1, 0.3, 1.5, 3 and 10 mg/kg. Of the roughly 54 dose-escalation patients, hepatocellular carcinoma was present in about 20, melanoma in around 15, renal cell carcinoma in 9 and head and neck cancer in 9. In the dose-escalation cohort, approximately 83% of patients were male, and the mean age was 60 years with a range of about 20 to 80. Prior anti-PD-1, anti-PD-L1 or anti-CTLA-4 therapy was permitted, and about two fifths of dose-escalation patients had received checkpoint inhibitors. Partial responses occurred in three dose-escalation patients: two with cutaneous melanoma and one with hepatocellular carcinoma. The purpose of peripheral TCRbeta sequencing was to test whether ivuxolimab changed TCR sequence diversity and led to clonal T-cell expansion. The paper reports the monotherapy dose-escalation portion (N ≈ 50 patients) of the phase I ivuxolimab trial. Points the paper makes about the study in general: In the 0.1-3.0 mg/kg groups, partial responders were among the patients with the lowest normalized peripheral clonal expansion, particularly in CD8+ T cells. After ivuxolimab, expanded clones were on average more numerous among CD8+ T cells than among CD4+ T cells. Low levels of normalized T-cell clonal expansion were also seen in some patients who did not respond. At doses from 0.1 to 3.0 mg/kg, clonal expansion was seen in both CD4+ and CD8+ blood T cells between baseline and week 6. The antigen specificity of the peripheral T cells that underwent clonal expansion was not determined.

The input for sequencing was CD4+ or CD8+ T cells sorted from blood, taken in a trial of the OX40 agonist ivuxolimab. The chain links TRBV11-3 with TRBJ2-5; 7 bases in the junction line up with TRBD2. This TCR was recovered from an adult with an advanced solid tumor such as melanoma, head and neck, liver or kidney cancer. For the CDR3, the sequence is CASSWGGETQYF. The DNA reads TGTGCCAGCAGCTGGGGGGGAGAGACCCAGTACTTC.